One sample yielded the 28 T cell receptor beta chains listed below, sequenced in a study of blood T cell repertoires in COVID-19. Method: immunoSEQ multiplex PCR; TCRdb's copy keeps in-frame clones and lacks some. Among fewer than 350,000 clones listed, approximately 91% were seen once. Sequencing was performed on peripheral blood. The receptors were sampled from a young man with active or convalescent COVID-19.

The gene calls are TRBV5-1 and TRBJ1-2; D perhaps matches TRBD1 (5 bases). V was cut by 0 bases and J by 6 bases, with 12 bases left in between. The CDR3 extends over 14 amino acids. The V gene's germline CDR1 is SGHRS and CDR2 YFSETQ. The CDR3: CASSLAGGMDGYTF. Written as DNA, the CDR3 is TGCGCCAGCAGCTTGGCTGGGGGGATGGATGGCTACACCTTC. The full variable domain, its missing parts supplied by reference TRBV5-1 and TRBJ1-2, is KAGVTQTPRYLIKTRGQQVTLSCSPISGHRSVSWYQQTPGQGLQFLFEYFSETQRNKGNFPGRFSGRQFSNSRSEMNVSTLELGDSALYLCASSLAGGMDGYTFGSGTRLTVV.

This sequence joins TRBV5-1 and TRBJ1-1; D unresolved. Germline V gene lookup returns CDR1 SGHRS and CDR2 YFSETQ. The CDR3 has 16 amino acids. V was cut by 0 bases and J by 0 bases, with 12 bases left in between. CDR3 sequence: CASSLEHPRMNTEAFF. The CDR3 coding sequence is TGCGCCAGCAGCTTGGAACACCCCAGAATGAACACTGAAGCTTTCTTT.

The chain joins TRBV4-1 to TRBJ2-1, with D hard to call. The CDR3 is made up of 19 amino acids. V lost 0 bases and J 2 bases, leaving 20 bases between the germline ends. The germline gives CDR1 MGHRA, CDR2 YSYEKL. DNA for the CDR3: TGCGCCAGCAGCCAAGATCCCCCCCAGACTCTCCACCCCTACAATGAGCAGTTCTTC. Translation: CASSQDPPQTLHPYNEQFF.

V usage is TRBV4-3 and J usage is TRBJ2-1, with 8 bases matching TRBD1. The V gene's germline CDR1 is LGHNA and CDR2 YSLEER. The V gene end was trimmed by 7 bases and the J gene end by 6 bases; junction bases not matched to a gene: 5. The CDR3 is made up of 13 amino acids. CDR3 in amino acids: CASKGQGGNEQFF. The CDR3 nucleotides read TGCGCCAGCAAAGGACAGGGTGGCAATGAGCAGTTCTTC.

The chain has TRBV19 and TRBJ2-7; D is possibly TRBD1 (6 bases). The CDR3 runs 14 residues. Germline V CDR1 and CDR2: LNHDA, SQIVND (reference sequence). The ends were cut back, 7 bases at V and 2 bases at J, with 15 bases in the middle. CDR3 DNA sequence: TGTGCCAGTATGGGGGCAGGGCCCCCCTACGAGCAGTACTTC. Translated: CASMGAGPPYEQYF.

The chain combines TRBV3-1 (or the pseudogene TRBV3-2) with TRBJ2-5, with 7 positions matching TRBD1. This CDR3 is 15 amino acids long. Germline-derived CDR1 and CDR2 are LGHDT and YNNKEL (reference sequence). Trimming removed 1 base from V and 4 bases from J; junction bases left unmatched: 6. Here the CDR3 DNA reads TGTGCCAGCAGCCAAGGGTTAGGGGGCGGAGAGACCCAGTACTTC. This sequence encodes CASSQGLGGGETQYF.

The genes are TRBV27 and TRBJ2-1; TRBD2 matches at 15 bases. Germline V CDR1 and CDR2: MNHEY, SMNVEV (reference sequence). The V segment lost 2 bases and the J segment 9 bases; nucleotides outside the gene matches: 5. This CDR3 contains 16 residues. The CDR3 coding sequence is TGTGCCAGCAGTTTAGGACTAGCGGGGGGGCCGGTTGAGCAGTTCTTC. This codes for CASSLGLAGGPVEQFF.

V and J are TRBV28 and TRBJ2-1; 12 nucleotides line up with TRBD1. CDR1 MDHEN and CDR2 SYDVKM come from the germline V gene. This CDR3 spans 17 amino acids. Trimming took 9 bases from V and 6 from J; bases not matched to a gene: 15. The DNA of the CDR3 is TGTGCCAGAATCTCTCGCCTCCGGGACAGGGGGCTCAATGAGCAGTTCTTC. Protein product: CARISRLRDRGLNEQFF.

The CDR3 sequence: CSVDETGYGYTF. The CDR3 coding sequence is TGCAGCGTTGATGAGACAGGCTATGGCTACACCTTC. This chain links TRBV29-1 with TRBJ1-2; weak D call: TRBD1 (6 bases). Germline CDR1 SQVTM, CDR2 ANQGSEA. The CDR3 runs to 12 residues. V lost 3 bases and J lost 4, with 9 bases in between.

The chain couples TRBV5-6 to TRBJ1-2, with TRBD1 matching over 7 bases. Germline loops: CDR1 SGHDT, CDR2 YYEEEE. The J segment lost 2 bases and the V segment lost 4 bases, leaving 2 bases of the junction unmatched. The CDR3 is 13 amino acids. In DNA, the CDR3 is TGTGCCAGCAGCCAGACAGGGAACTATGGCTACACCTTC. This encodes CASSQTGNYGYTF.

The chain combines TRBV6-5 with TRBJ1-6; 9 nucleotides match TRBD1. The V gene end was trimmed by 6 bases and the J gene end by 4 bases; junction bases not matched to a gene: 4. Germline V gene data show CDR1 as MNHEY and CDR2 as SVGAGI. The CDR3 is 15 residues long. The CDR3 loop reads CASRQDRGYNSPLHF. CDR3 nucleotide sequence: TGTGCCAGCAGACAGGACAGGGGATATAATTCACCCCTCCACTTT.

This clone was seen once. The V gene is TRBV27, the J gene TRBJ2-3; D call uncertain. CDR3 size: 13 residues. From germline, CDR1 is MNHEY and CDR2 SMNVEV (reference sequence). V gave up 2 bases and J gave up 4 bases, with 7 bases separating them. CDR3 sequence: CASSLEAPDTQYF. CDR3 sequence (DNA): TGTGCCAGCAGTTTAGAGGCGCCAGATACGCAGTATTTT.

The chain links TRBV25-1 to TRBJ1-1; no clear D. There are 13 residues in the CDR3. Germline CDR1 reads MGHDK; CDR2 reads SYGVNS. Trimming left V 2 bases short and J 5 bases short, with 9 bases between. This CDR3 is CASSEVSGTEAFF. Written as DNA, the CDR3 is TGTGCCAGCAGTGAAGTTTCGGGAACTGAAGCTTTCTTT.

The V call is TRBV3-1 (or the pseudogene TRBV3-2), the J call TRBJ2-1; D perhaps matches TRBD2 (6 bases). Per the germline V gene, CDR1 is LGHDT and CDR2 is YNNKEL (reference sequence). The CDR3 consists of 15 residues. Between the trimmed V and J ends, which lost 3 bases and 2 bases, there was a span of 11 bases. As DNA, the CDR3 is TGTGCCAGCAGCCACTTAGCGGTAACCTACAATGAGCAGTTCTTC. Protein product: CASSHLAVTYNEQFF.

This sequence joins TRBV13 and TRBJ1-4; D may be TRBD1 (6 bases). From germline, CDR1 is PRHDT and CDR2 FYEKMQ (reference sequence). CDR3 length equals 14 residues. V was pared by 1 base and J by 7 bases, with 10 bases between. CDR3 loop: CASSLERGSEKLFF. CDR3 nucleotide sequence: TGTGCCAGCAGCTTAGAAAGGGGGAGTGAAAAACTGTTTTTT.

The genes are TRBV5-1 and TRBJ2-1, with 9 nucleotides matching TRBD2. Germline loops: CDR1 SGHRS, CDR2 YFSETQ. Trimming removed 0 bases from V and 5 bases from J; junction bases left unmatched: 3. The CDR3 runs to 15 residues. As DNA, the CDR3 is TGCGCCAGCAGCTTGGCGCTAGCGGGGAACAATGAGCAGTTCTTC. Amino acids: CASSLALAGNNEQFF.

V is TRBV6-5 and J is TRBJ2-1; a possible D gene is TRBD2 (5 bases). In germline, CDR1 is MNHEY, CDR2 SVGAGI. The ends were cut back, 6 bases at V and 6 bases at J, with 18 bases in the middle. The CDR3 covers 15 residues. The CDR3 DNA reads TGTGCCAGCAGCTCCCCCGAGACTAACTTCAATGAGCAGTTCTTC. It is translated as CASSSPETNFNEQFF.

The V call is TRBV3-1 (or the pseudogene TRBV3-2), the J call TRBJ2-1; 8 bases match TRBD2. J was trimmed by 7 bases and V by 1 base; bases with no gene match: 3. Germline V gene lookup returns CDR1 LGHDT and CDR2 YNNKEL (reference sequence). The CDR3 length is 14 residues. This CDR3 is CASSQAGGLNEQFF. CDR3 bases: TGTGCCAGCAGCCAAGCGGGGGGGCTTAATGAGCAGTTCTTC.

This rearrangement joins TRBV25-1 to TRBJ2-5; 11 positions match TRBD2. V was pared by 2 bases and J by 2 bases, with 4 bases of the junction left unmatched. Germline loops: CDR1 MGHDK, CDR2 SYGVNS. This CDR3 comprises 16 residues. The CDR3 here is CASSEPGLAVQETQYF. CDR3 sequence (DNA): TGTGCCAGCAGTGAACCGGGACTAGCGGTTCAAGAGACCCAGTACTTC.

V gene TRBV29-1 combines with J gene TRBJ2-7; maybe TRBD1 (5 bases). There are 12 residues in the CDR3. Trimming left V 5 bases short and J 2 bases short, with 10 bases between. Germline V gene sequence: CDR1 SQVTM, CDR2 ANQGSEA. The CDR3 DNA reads TGCAGCGTTACAGGACAAGCCTACGAGCAGTACTTC. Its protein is CSVTGQAYEQYF.

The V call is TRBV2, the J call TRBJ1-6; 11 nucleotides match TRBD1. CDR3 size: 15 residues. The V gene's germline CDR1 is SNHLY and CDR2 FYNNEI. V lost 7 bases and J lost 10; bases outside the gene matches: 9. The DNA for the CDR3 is TGTGCCAGCACCCCCGGCGGGACAGGGGGATCACCCCTCCACTTT. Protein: CASTPGGTGGSPLHF.

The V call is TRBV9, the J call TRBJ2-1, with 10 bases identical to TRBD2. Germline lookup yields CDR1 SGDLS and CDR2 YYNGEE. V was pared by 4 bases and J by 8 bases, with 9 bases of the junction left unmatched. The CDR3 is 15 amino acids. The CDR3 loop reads CASSQPAGGPYEQFF. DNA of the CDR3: TGTGCCAGCAGCCAACCAGCGGGGGGGCCCTATGAGCAGTTCTTC. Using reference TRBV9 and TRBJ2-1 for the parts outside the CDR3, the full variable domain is DSGVTQTPKHLITATGQRVTLRCSPRSGDLSVYWYQQSLDQGLQFLIQYYNGEERAKGNILERFSAQQFPDLHSELNLSSLELGDSALYFCASSQPAGGPYEQFFGPGTRLTVL.

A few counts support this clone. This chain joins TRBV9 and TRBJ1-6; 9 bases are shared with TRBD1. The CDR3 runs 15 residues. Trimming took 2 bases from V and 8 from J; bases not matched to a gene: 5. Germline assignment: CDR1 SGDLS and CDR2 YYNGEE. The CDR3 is CASSVETGGYSPLHF. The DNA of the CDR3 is TGTGCCAGCAGCGTGGAGACAGGGGGATATTCACCCCTCCACTTT.

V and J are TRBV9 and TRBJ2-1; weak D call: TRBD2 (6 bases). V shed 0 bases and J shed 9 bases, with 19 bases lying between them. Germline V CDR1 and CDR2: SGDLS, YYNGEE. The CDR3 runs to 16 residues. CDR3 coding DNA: TGTGCCAGCAGCGTAGTCCCTAGCGAAAGGTCTTCTGAGCAGTTCTTC. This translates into CASSVVPSERSSEQFF.

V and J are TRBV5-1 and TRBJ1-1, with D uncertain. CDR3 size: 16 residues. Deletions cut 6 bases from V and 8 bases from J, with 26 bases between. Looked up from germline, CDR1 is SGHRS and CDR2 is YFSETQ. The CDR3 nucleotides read TGCGCCAGCACCTCACCGGAGGGTTTAGGGCAGCAAGAAGCTTTCTTT. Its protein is CASTSPEGLGQQEAFF.

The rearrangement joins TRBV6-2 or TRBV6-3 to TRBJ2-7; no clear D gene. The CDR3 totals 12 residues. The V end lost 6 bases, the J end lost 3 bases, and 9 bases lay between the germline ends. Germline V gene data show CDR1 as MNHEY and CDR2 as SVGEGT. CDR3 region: CASSLAVYEQYF. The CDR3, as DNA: TGTGCCAGCAGCCTGGCGGTCTACGAGCAGTACTTC.

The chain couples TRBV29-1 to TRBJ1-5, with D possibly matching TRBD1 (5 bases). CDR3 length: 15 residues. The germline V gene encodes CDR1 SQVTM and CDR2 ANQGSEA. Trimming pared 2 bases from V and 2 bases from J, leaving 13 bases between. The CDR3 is CSVEFGVGGNQPQHF. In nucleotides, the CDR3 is TGCAGCGTTGAATTTGGGGTAGGGGGCAATCAGCCCCAGCATTTT.

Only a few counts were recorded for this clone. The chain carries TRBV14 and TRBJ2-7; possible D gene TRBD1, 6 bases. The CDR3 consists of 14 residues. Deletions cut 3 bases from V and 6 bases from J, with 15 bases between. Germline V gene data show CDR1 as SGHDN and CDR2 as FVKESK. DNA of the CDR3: TGTGCCAGCAGCCAGCTGACAGGATCTTTCGAGCAGTACTTC. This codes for CASSQLTGSFEQYF.